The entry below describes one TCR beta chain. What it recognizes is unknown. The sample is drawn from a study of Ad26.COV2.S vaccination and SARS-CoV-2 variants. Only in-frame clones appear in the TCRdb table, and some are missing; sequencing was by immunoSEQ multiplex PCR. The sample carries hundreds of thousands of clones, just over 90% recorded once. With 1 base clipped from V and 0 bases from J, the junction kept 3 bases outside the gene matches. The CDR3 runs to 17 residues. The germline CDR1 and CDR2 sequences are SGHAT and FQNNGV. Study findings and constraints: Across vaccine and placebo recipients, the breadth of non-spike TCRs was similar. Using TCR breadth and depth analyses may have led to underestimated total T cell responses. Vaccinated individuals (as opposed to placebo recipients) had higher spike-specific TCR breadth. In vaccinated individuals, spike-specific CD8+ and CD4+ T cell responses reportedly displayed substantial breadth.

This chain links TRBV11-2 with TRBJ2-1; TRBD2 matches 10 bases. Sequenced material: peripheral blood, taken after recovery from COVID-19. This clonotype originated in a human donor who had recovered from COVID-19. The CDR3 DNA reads TGTGCCAGCAGCTTAGCGGCTAGCGGGGGCTCCTACAATGAGCAGTTCTTC. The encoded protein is CASSLAASGGSYNEQFF.